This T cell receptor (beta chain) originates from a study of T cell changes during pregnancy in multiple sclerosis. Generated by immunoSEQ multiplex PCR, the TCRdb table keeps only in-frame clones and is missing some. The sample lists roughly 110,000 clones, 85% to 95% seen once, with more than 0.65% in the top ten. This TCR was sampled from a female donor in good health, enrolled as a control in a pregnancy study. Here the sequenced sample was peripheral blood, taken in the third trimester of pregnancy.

The CDR3 region has the DNA TGTGCCAGCAGTGAAATTTGGGAGTGGAACACTGAAGCTTTCTTT. Protein product: CASSEIWEWNTEAFF. This rearrangement joins TRBV6-1 to TRBJ1-1, with D uncertain. The CDR3 consists of 15 residues. Trimming left V 2 bases short and J 1 base short, with 11 bases between. Germline CDR1 MNHNS, CDR2 SASEGT.